This record looks at one T cell receptor beta chain sequence and its context. No cognate antigen has been identified for it. No quality values exist for individual bases; no much larger clone is one base distant. Library method: 5' RACE. The run used an Illumina HiSeq 2500. The second PCR ran for roughly 7 to 11 cycles and used a J-beta primer mix along with a sample-barcoded 5' primer. A template-switch 5' adaptor carrying 12 random nucleotides introduced a unique molecular identifier onto each TCR beta cDNA molecule. At least 2.5 million CDR3-containing paired-end reads were obtained from each sample. The Mint cDNA synthesis kit, primed by a TRBC-specific oligonucleotide, was used to synthesize first-strand cDNA from all RNA. All cDNA was treated with uracil-DNA glycosylase and then went through a first 18-cycle PCR with the universal primers M1SS and BC2_uni_R. Processing in the source paper ran as follows. For normalization, 1 million high-quality reads were randomly selected from each sample, with every read carrying a distinct molecular identifier. Reads with shared molecular identifiers were discarded instead of being binned into consensus sequences. MiTCR, with a Q25 quality threshold and the strictest error-elimination algorithm, was used for CDR3 identification, clonotype clustering and error correction. A nonparametric unseen species model with Euler transformation was used to estimate a lower bound on total TCR beta diversity. TCRdb redid the processing of the public reads, applying fastp at Q25 and MiXCR, and retained in-frame beta chains. Merged by CDR3 protein, the rows form single entries marked with the most common genes and DNA. TCRdb, not the original authors, processed these V and J calls. In all, the sample holds roughly 1,500,000 distinct CDR3 sequences, and roughly 32% of those were seen once. The leading ten clones occupy about 10% of the sample.

Systemically healthy Caucasian individuals from Russia, around 39 in total and aged roughly 6 to 95 years, were included as donors. Each donor gave approximately 9.3 milliliters of peripheral blood, collected into EDTA-treated Vacutainer tubes. PBMCs were isolated by Ficoll-Paque density-gradient centrifugation, with at least 6 million obtained per sample. Trizol reagent was used to extract total RNA from the PBMCs, yielding at least 5.5 micrograms per sample. For every donor, an aliquot of PBMCs went through flow cytometry to measure the percentages of naive CD45RAhigh/CD27high T cells. This sample is drawn from a study of blood T cells in healthy people across ages (dated by TCRdb to between 2015 and 2016). For the study in its entirety: Template switching captured roughly one uniquely barcoded TCR beta cDNA molecule per two T cells in model experiments. To track age-related changes in TCR beta repertoire diversity, the study relied on deep sequencing normalized with unique cDNA molecular identifiers. To avoid experimental bias, donors of different ages were spread randomly across the sequencing lanes. The donors were split into four age groups: young (average around 15 years), middle-aged (over 35), aged (approximately 60) and long-lived (about 74). Two additional independent replicas of 1 million unique cDNA reads from the same blood draw were analyzed for two donors (one aged 18 to 29 and one aged 80 or older). The study at large found these results: As age increased, observed TCR beta diversity per million T cells dropped in a roughly linear way, and a significant reduction was already evident by age 40. Since profiling was done on bulk unsorted PBMCs, naive and antigen-experienced compartments could not be conclusively compared. Because donor CMV infection status was unknown, age-related changes in expanded clonotypes were potentially confounded. The percentage of naive T cells measured by flow cytometry correlated strongly with observed TCR beta diversity. Estimates of total diversity based on one million sequenced T cells were regarded as lower bounds and as underestimates. Compared with the aged group, the long-lived group had more naive CD4+ T cells, fewer expanded clones and increased TCR diversity, a pattern suggesting age selection.

The germline V gene encodes CDR1 SGHVS and CDR2 FQNEAQ. Including cysteine and phenylalanine, the CDR3 has 18 amino acids. The sequence is cut down to CDR3 DNA, 54 bases in frame from base 1. Germline trimming: 1 base from V, 4 bases from J; junction bases outside gene matches: 7. Source material: blood. The source is a woman aged 25-40 years in good health. The V gene is TRBV7-8 and the J gene is TRBJ2-1; 13 central nucleotides agree with TRBD2. The CDR3 amino acid sequence is: CASSLVGLAGMGYNEQFF. Read as DNA, the sequence is TGTGCCAGCAGCTTAGTGGGACTAGCGGGGATGGGTTACAATGAGCAGTTCTTC.